The present T cell receptor (beta chain) was sequenced within a study of blood T cell repertoires in COVID-19. Background on the study: Sample material is recorded as cDNA or gDNA derived from T cells, B-cell-depleted T cells, or PBMCs.

The CDR3 sequence is 16 residues long. The V gene lost 4 bases and the J gene lost 4 bases, with 17 bases spanning the gap. Germline V lookup: CDR1 SGHRS, CDR2 YFSETQ. Original data processing: Counts of nucleated cells, estimated from reference gene primer amplification, were obtained. The repertoire was sequenced with immunoSEQ multiplex PCR; TCRdb's copy has only in-frame clones and lacks some. The DNA gave D and trimming, while V, J and clone size come from that table. The sample has about 150,000 clones; about 92% are singletons. The specimen was peripheral blood. The rearrangement links TRBV5-1 to TRBJ2-2; tentative D call: TRBD2 (7 bases). The receptor's source is a human donor in a cohort sampled during active COVID-19. CDR3 nucleotides: TGCGCCAGCAGCCCAAGGGGGGGGGACGGCACCGGGGAGCTGTTTTTT. It translates to CASSPRGGDGTGELFF.